This is a list of T cell receptor beta chains from one sample in a study of T cell repertoires in cytomegalovirus infection. These TCRs' antigens remain unknown. TCRdb re-derived calls from the reads in MiXCR, one entry per CDR3 protein. The top ten clones hold around 15% of a sample with 900,000 to 950,000 distinct CDR3 sequences, roughly 30% of them seen once. Material: cultured CD8+ T cells from PBMCs, obtained from culture after CMV antigen stimulation. The origin of the receptors is a human donor in good health (CMV status not recorded). Some clones in this sample may be carry-over from other donors' samples. CDR3s include the opening cysteine and the closing phenylalanine or tryptophan. A D gene is named only where the DNA matches it firmly. Rows may omit the clone size; those that give it use once, few, many or a size class.

D	V	size	J	DNA	CDR3
.	TRBV29-1	few	TRBJ1-1	TGCAGCGTTGTCCCAGGGTCGAACACTGAAGCTTTCTTT	CSVVPGSNTEAFF
.	TRBV7-9	few	TRBJ2-3	TGTGCCAGCAGCCTCGGGGCCCAGGATACGCAGTATTTT	CASSLGAQDTQYF
.	TRBV6-6	few	TRBJ2-1	TGTGCCAGCAGTCCCCGGGACCGGGTCGCGAATGAGCAGTTCTTC	CASSPRDRVANEQFF
.	TRBV7-8	many	TRBJ2-3	TGTGCCAGCAGCTCTACCGGGACATTTACAGATACGCAGTATTTT	CASSSTGTFTDTQYF
.	TRBV11-3	.	TRBJ2-3	TGTGCCAGCAGCCTGGGGACGATACACACAGATACGCAGTATTTT	CASSLGTIHTDTQYF
TRBD2	TRBV6-5	few	TRBJ2-7	TGTGCCAGTTATAGCGGGGCCACCTACGAGCAGTACTTC	CASYSGATYEQYF
.	TRBV12-5	.	TRBJ1-2	TGTGCTAGTGGCCCGGGACTTAGGAACTATGGCTACACCTTC	CASGPGLRNYGYTF
.	TRBV6-1	few	TRBJ2-7	TGTGCCACCAACTTCTATAGTCCGGCCTACGAGCAGTACTTC	CATNFYSPAYEQYF
TRBD1	TRBV2	.	TRBJ2-1	TGTGCCAGCAGTGAAGTGACAGGGTATCTCTACAATGAGCAGTTCTTC	CASSEVTGYLYNEQFF
.	TRBV7-6	.	TRBJ2-1	TGTGCCAGCAGCTTAGGGATGCCTGAGCAGTTCTTC	CASSLGMPEQFF
TRBD1	TRBV20-1	.	TRBJ2-5	TGCAGTGCTAGCGGAGCCGAAAAGGGGGCCCAAGAGACCCAGTACTTC	CSASGAEKGAQETQYF
.	TRBV6-6	.	TRBJ2-7	TGTGCCAGCAGTTACACGAATTGGGAGCAGTACTTC	CASSYTNWEQYF
.	TRBV27	few	TRBJ2-1	TGTGCCAGCAGTCCTCTGGGGTGGTCCTACAATGAGCAGTTCTTC	CASSPLGWSYNEQFF
.	TRBV14	few	TRBJ1-6	TGTGCCAGCAGCCAAGGACAGAGATATAATTCACCCCTCCACTTT	CASSQGQRYNSPLHF
TRBD1	TRBV4-1	.	TRBJ1-1	TGCGCCAGCAGCCAAGCAGCCAGGGGGACTGAAGCTTTCTTT	CASSQAARGTEAFF
.	TRBV20-1	.	TRBJ2-7	TGCAGTGCTAGATCCAGCTACGAGCAGTACTTC	CSARSSYEQYF
TRBD1	TRBV27	few	TRBJ1-6	TGTGCCAGCAGGGGGACAGGAGCTTCACCCCTCCACTTT	CASRGTGASPLHF
.	TRBV27	few	TRBJ2-1	TGTGCCAGCAGTTTCTCCGTGGGACTTCCAAACAATGAGCAGTTCTTC	CASSFSVGLPNNEQFF
.	TRBV27	.	TRBJ2-1	TGTGCCAGCAGACAGGGACTTAACAATGAGCAGTTCTTC	CASRQGLNNEQFF
.	TRBV18	few	TRBJ2-2	TGTGCCAGCTCACCTAGGCGTCTCACCGGGGAGCTGTTTTTT	CASSPRRLTGELFF
TRBD2	TRBV24-1	.	TRBJ2-3	TGTGCCACCAGTGATCCTAGCGGGGACACAGATACGCAGTATTTT	CATSDPSGDTDTQYF
TRBD1	TRBV7-6	.	TRBJ2-1	TGTGCCAGCAGCTTAGCGTCAGCAGACAGGGGATATGAGCAGTTCTTC	CASSLASADRGYEQFF
.	TRBV6-5	.	TRBJ1-1	TGTGCCAGCAGTTACTCGCGGGGAGCTGAAGCTTACTTT	CASSYSRGAEAYF
TRBD1	TRBV10-3	few	TRBJ2-1	TGTGCCACCGAAGTCGCCGGACAGGGGCAAAATGAGCAGTTCTTC	CATEVAGQGQNEQFF
TRBD1	TRBV7-6	.	TRBJ2-3	TGTGCCAGCAGCTCTCCGGGACAGGGGGCCAATACGCAGTATTTT	CASSSPGQGANTQYF
TRBD1	TRBV12-3/TRBV12-4	.	TRBJ1-1	TGTGCCAGCAGTTTATGGACAGGGCAAGAAGCTTTCTTT	CASSLWTGQEAFF
.	TRBV7-2	many	TRBJ1-5	TGTGCCAGCAGCTTAGGTATCCCAAGCAATCAGCCCCAGCATTTT	CASSLGIPSNQPQHF
TRBD2	TRBV7-9	.	TRBJ2-1	TGTGCCAGCAGCCCCTTCGGGGGGGAGCAGTTCTTC	CASSPFGGEQFF
TRBD1	TRBV7-6	many	TRBJ1-1	TGTGCCAGCAGCTCCTACGCAGGGGGGAACATGAACACTGAAGCTTTCTTT	CASSSYAGGNMNTEAFF
.	TRBV12-3/TRBV12-4	.	TRBJ2-6	TGTGCCAGCAGTCCGTTCTCTGGGGCCAACGTCCTGACTTTC	CASSPFSGANVLTF
.	TRBV7-9	many	TRBJ2-5	TGTGCCAGCGCACCCCCTAGACCGAGACAAGAGACCCAGTACTTC	CASAPPRPRQETQYF
.	TRBV25-1	.	TRBJ2-5	TGTGCCAGCAGTGAACTAGGTTGGGCGGAGGAGACCCAGTACTTC	CASSELGWAEETQYF
.	TRBV12-3/TRBV12-4	.	TRBJ1-5	TGTGCCAGCAGTTTCGTCCCAGGAGGAGGGGTGCAGCCCCAGCATTTT	CASSFVPGGGVQPQHF
.	TRBV19	.	TRBJ1-1	TGTGCCAGTAGTATTAGGACAGACCTCAACACTGAAGCTTTCTTT	CASSIRTDLNTEAFF
TRBD2	TRBV4-3	few	TRBJ2-5	TGCGCCAGCAGCCACTCGGGGGGGGGCGGCGAGACCCAGTACTTC	CASSHSGGGGETQYF
.	TRBV6-5	few	TRBJ2-2	TGTGCCAGCAGTTACGAAGTCAGGCAGGGGAGCACCGGGGAGCTGTTTTTT	CASSYEVRQGSTGELFF
.	TRBV7-3	many	TRBJ2-2	TGTGCCAGCAGCTCCGGGGCGGGAACCGGGGAGCTGTTTTTT	CASSSGAGTGELFF
.	TRBV7-9	few	TRBJ2-7	TGTGCCAGCAGCTCATCGGGGCAAGAAGTTGTGCCCTACGAGCAGTACTTC	CASSSSGQEVVPYEQYF
TRBD1	TRBV4-1	few	TRBJ2-3	TGCGCCAGCAGCCAACACCTGACAGGGCCCACAGATACGCAGTATTTT	CASSQHLTGPTDTQYF
.	TRBV12-5	few	TRBJ1-6	TGTGCTAGTGGTTTAAGTCCGGGACGGTATAATTCACCCCTCCACTTT	CASGLSPGRYNSPLHF
TRBD2	TRBV6-5	.	TRBJ2-1	TGTGCCAGCAGTTACTCGGGCTTAAGCGGGGGGGCTTCCTACAATGAGCGGTTCTTC	CASSYSGLSGGASYNERFF
.	TRBV4-1	.	TRBJ2-1	TGCGCCAGCGGCCAAGAAGGCGTCATCTCCTACAATGAGCAGTTCTTC	CASGQEGVISYNEQFF
.	TRBV13	.	TRBJ1-2	TGTGCCAGCAGCTTGGGCAGTTCCAACTATGGCTACACCTTC	CASSLGSSNYGYTF
TRBD2	TRBV6-6	many	TRBJ2-3	TGTGCCAGCAGTTACAAGCAACTCTCCGGGGGGGCCTGGGATACGCAGTATTTT	CASSYKQLSGGAWDTQYF
.	TRBV19	.	TRBJ2-3	TGTGCCAGCACCCCCTTGCGAATGGAGACAGATACGCAGTATTTT	CASTPLRMETDTQYF
.	TRBV4-1	.	TRBJ1-2	TGCGCCAGCAGCCAAGTAGGAACGAGCGGTGGCTACACCTTC	CASSQVGTSGGYTF
TRBD1	TRBV10-3	.	TRBJ1-3	TGTGCCATCAGGATGGTTGGGACAGGGAGGCCCTCTGGAAACACCATATATTTT	CAIRMVGTGRPSGNTIYF
TRBD2	TRBV7-3	many	TRBJ2-3	TGTGCCAGCAGCTCCCCGGCTAGCGGAAGCACAGATACGCAGTATTTT	CASSSPASGSTDTQYF
TRBD1	TRBV24-1	few	TRBJ2-1	TGTGCCACCAGTGACCTGACAGGGAACAATGAGCAGTTCTTC	CATSDLTGNNEQFF
.	TRBV19	.	TRBJ2-2	TGTGCCAGTTGGAGGGGCGGGGAGCTGTTTTTT	CASWRGGELFF
.	TRBV10-3	.	TRBJ2-2	TGTGCCATCAGTGAGCGACCATTGCTCGCGAACACCGGGGAGCTGTTTTTT	CAISERPLLANTGELFF
TRBD1	TRBV7-9	.	TRBJ2-2	TGTGCCAGCAGACCGGACAGGGAGTACACCGGGGAGCTGTTTTTT	CASRPDREYTGELFF
TRBD1	TRBV6-6	.	TRBJ1-5	TGTGCCAGCAGTGGGGAGGGGGCATGGGACAATCAGCCCCAGCATTTT	CASSGEGAWDNQPQHF
TRBD1	TRBV28	.	TRBJ1-2	TGTGCCAGCAGTTCTACAGGGGGGATCCCGATACTATATGGCTACACCTTC	CASSSTGGIPILYGYTF
TRBD1	TRBV7-9	few	TRBJ2-7	TGTGCCAGCAGCCACCGGGACAGGGCCAACGAGCAGTACTTC	CASSHRDRANEQYF
.	TRBV6-2/TRBV6-3	few	TRBJ2-1	TGTGCCAGCAGTAGATTGCTCCAGGAGGATGAGCAGTTCTTC	CASSRLLQEDEQFF
.	TRBV2	.	TRBJ2-5	TGTGCCAGAGGGGAGAAGGATAACCAAGAGACCCAGTACTTC	CARGEKDNQETQYF
.	TRBV19	few	TRBJ2-2	TGTGCCAGTAGCCACCCCGGGGAGCTGTTTTTT	CASSHPGELFF
TRBD1	TRBV7-6	.	TRBJ1-3	TGTGCCAGCAGCTTAACAGGGGAGCTCTCTGGAAACACCATATATTTT	CASSLTGELSGNTIYF
.	TRBV24-1	few	TRBJ2-1	TGTGCCACCAGTGAATCCTCAGTTAACGGCCCGAGGTACAATGAGCAGTTCTTC	CATSESSVNGPRYNEQFF